The 27 T cell receptor beta chains listed next were all sequenced from one sample in a study of T cell changes during pregnancy in multiple sclerosis. Measured with immunoSEQ multiplex PCR; TCRdb has only the in-frame clones, and not every one. The sample records under 50,000 clones, about 90% being singletons. Sequencing was performed on CD8+ T cells from peripheral blood mononuclear cells, taken before pregnancy. The receptors were gathered from a female donor with multiple sclerosis, enrolled in a pregnancy study.

The chain is built from TRBV5-5 and TRBJ2-7, with D perhaps TRBD1 (6 bases). Trimming took 2 bases from V and 3 from J, leaving 12 bases between them. The CDR3 covers 14 residues. Germline values: CDR1 SGHKS, CDR2 YYEKEE (reference sequence). The CDR3 bases are TGTGCCAGCAGCTTAGGGGGAAGGAGCTACGAGCAGTACTTC. It codes for CASSLGGRSYEQYF. Supplemented by reference TRBV5-5 and TRBJ2-7, the full variable domain reads DAGVTQSPTHLIKTRGQQVTLRCSPISGHKSVSWYQQVLGQGPQFIFQYYEKEERGRGNFPDRFSARQFPNYSSELNVNALLLGDSALYLCASSLGGRSYEQYFGPGTRLTVT.

This clone showed up just once. The chain uses TRBV27 and TRBJ2-7; 9 bases agree with TRBD2. CDR3 size: 14 residues. Per germline, CDR1 MNHEY and CDR2 SMNVEV (reference sequence). J lost 5 bases, V lost 3 bases, and 5 bases had no gene match. The CDR3 DNA sequence: TGTGCCAGCAGTTTTTCAGGACTAGCGAACGAGCAGTACTTC. It is translated as CASSFSGLANEQYF.

The rearrangement uses TRBV27 and TRBJ2-1; 11 nucleotides match TRBD1. Germline CDR1 is MNHEY and CDR2 is SMNVEV (reference sequence). Trimming cost V 10 bases and J 9 bases; bases outside gene matches: 14. The CDR3 totals 15 residues. CDR3 amino acids: CATWTGGDGTGEQFF. The CDR3, as DNA: TGTGCCACCTGGACAGGGGGCGATGGGACTGGTGAGCAGTTCTTC.

Written as DNA, the CDR3 is TGTGCCAGCAGCCAAGAGTTAGCGGGGGTCACGGGGAATGAGCAGTTCTTC. This gives the protein CASSQELAGVTGNEQFF. The V gene is TRBV14, the J gene TRBJ2-1; 9 nucleotides line up with TRBD2. The germline V gene has CDR1 SGHDN and CDR2 FVKESK. The ends lost 0 bases at V and 7 bases at J; junction bases unmatched: 10. The CDR3 loop spans 17 amino acids.

The J gene is TRBJ2-3, the V gene TRBV9, with TRBD2 matching 8 bases. With V trimmed by 0 bases and J by 5 bases, 2 bases remained unmatched. CDR1 is SGDLS and CDR2 is YYNGEE in the germline V gene. The CDR3 is 14 amino acids. The CDR3 DNA reads as TGTGCCAGCAGCGTAGAAGGGACTAGAGATACGCAGTATTTT. The encoded protein is CASSVEGTRDTQYF.

The chain recombines TRBV2 with TRBJ2-5, with 8 nucleotides matching TRBD1. There are 15 residues in the CDR3. Trimming took 7 bases from V and 3 from J; bases not matched to a gene: 10. CDR1 and CDR2 from the germline V gene are SNHLY and FYNNEI. DNA for the CDR3: TGTGCCAGCAAGCCTAACAGGGGGTTGGAAGAGACCCAGTACTTC. This gives the protein CASKPNRGLEETQYF. Drawing the rest from reference TRBV2 and TRBJ2-5, the complete variable domain is EPEVTQTPSHQVTQMGQEVILRCVPISNHLYFYWYRQILGQKVEFLVSFYNNEISEKSEIFDDQFSVERPDGSNFTLKIRSTKLEDSAMYFCASKPNRGLEETQYFGPGTRLLVL.

The chain uses TRBV28 and TRBJ1-5, with TRBD1 as a possible D gene (5 bases). This CDR3 region has 14 residues. Between the trimmed V and J ends, which lost 6 bases and 0 bases, there was a span of 9 bases. Germline V gives CDR1 MDHEN, CDR2 SYDVKM. The CDR3 protein is CASRRDGSNQPQHF. DNA for the CDR3: TGTGCCAGCAGGCGGGACGGTAGCAATCAGCCCCAGCATTTT.

The chain links TRBV15 to TRBJ2-7; D is possibly TRBD2 (5 bases). Germline assignment: CDR1 LNHNV and CDR2 YYDKDF (reference sequence). The CDR3 has 14 residues. Deletions cut 0 bases from V and 2 bases from J, with 8 bases between. CDR3 in DNA: TGTGCCACCAGCAGAGACGGGAACACCTACGAGCAGTACTTC. As protein: CATSRDGNTYEQYF. Using reference TRBV15 and TRBJ2-7 for the parts outside the CDR3, the full variable domain is DAMVIQNPRYQVTQFGKPVTLSCSQTLNHNVMYWYQQKSSQAPKLLFHYYDKDFNNEADTPDNFQSRRPNTSFCFLDIRSPGLGDTAMYLCATSRDGNTYEQYFGPGTRLTVT.

The gene calls are TRBV27 and TRBJ1-1; D remains unclear. The germline V gene has CDR1 MNHEY and CDR2 SMNVEV (reference sequence). Trimming removed 0 bases from V and 5 bases from J, with 10 bases in between. This CDR3 spans 14 amino acids. CDR3 sequence (DNA): TGTGCCAGCAGTTTATCGGCGGTTGGGACTGAAGCTTTCTTT. Translated, it gives CASSLSAVGTEAFF.

The rearrangement uses TRBV27 and TRBJ2-1; 8 positions agree with TRBD2. Germline V gives CDR1 MNHEY, CDR2 SMNVEV (reference sequence). CDR3 length: 14 residues. Trimming took 8 bases from V and 9 from J; bases not matched to a gene: 12. Here the CDR3 DNA reads TGTGCCAGCGATGACACGGGGGGGCGGTTTGAGCAGTTCTTC. It codes for CASDDTGGRFEQFF.

This rearrangement joins TRBV19 to TRBJ2-3; TRBD2 matches 11 bases. Germline V CDR1 and CDR2: LNHDA, SQIVND (reference sequence). V was pared by 4 bases and J by 4 bases, with 7 bases of the junction left unmatched. CDR3 length equals 16 residues. DNA for the CDR3: TGTGCCAGTAGTAACCGACTAGCGGGGCTCCCAGATACGCAGTATTTT. Protein: CASSNRLAGLPDTQYF.

This chain connects TRBV5-1 to TRBJ2-7; 10 nucleotides line up with TRBD2. With V trimmed by 1 base and J by 9 bases, 13 bases remained unmatched. The CDR3 spans 16 residues. The germline gives CDR1 SGHRS, CDR2 YFSETQ. CDR3 sequence reads: CASSLQLSGRAGGQYF. CDR3 nucleotides: TGCGCCAGCAGCTTGCAGCTGAGCGGGAGGGCAGGGGGGCAGTACTTC.

V gene TRBV27 combines with J gene TRBJ2-7, with TRBD1 identical over 7 bases. The CDR3 loop spans 15 amino acids. Germline lookup yields CDR1 MNHEY and CDR2 SMNVEV (reference sequence). After removal of 10 bases from V and 3 bases from J, the junction contained 15 bases not matched to a gene. Written as DNA, the CDR3 is TGTGCCACCCTTGGCCCGGGACAGCCGTACTACGAGCAGTACTTC. Translating gives CATLGPGQPYYEQYF.

The rearrangement uses TRBV5-1 and TRBJ2-2, with D perhaps matching TRBD2 (6 bases). With 2 bases removed from V and 0 bases from J, the gap between germline ends came to 11 bases. CDR1 and CDR2 from the germline V gene are SGHRS and YFSETQ. The CDR3 sequence is 16 residues long. CDR3 nucleotides: TGCGCCAGCAGCTTCGCGACTAGAACGAACACCGGGGAGCTGTTTTTT. As protein: CASSFATRTNTGELFF. The full variable domain, its missing parts supplied by reference TRBV5-1 and TRBJ2-2, is KAGVTQTPRYLIKTRGQQVTLSCSPISGHRSVSWYQQTPGQGLQFLFEYFSETQRNKGNFPGRFSGRQFSNSRSEMNVSTLELGDSALYLCASSFATRTNTGELFFGEGSRLTVL.

The genes are TRBV9 and TRBJ1-1, with D hard to call. Deletions cut 0 bases from V and 2 bases from J, with 11 bases between. CDR1 and CDR2 from the germline V gene are SGDLS and YYNGEE. The CDR3 covers 15 residues. CDR3: CASSVGSGSNTEAFF. The CDR3 DNA follows: TGTGCCAGCAGCGTAGGGTCCGGGTCCAACACTGAAGCTTTCTTT.

The rearrangement links TRBV27 to TRBJ2-3; D gene ambiguous. Germline V gene lookup returns CDR1 MNHEY and CDR2 SMNVEV (reference sequence). The CDR3 sequence is 16 residues long. V lost 5 bases and J 2 bases, leaving 17 bases between the germline ends. In DNA form, the CDR3 reads TGTGCCAGCAGTAACAAAGCGAGCCTTTACACAGATACGCAGTATTTT. It codes for CASSNKASLYTDTQYF.

The chain carries TRBV5-5 and TRBJ1-1, with D maybe TRBD1 (5 bases). With 4 bases removed from V and 0 bases from J, the gap between germline ends came to 10 bases. The CDR3 runs to 14 residues. Germline V lookup: CDR1 SGHKS, CDR2 YYEKEE (reference sequence). This chain's CDR3 is CASSPDIMNTEAFF. CDR3 DNA sequence: TGTGCCAGCAGCCCGGACATAATGAACACTGAAGCTTTCTTT.

This chain uses TRBV5-1 with TRBJ1-2; possibly TRBD1 for D (6 bases). The CDR3 is 15 residues long. V lost 3 bases and J lost 1, with 13 bases in between. Germline V gene lookup returns CDR1 SGHRS and CDR2 YFSETQ. In nucleotides, the CDR3 is TGCGCCAGCAGCTCTGGACAGTTCCTTAACTATGGCTACACCTTC. It translates to CASSSGQFLNYGYTF.

CDR3 sequence reads: CASSLAGRDEQYF. The CDR3 DNA follows: TGTGCCAGCAGCTTGGCCGGCAGGGACGAGCAGTACTTC. The rearrangement links TRBV5-6 to TRBJ2-7; D may be TRBD1 (5 bases). There are 13 residues in the CDR3. V was clipped by 0 bases and J by 5 bases, with 9 bases between them. Germline loops: CDR1 SGHDT, CDR2 YYEEEE.

The chain employs TRBV28 and TRBJ1-1; 7 bases align to TRBD1. The V gene end was trimmed by 5 bases and the J gene end by 7 bases; junction bases not matched to a gene: 13. Germline assignment: CDR1 MDHEN and CDR2 SYDVKM. This CDR3 region has 15 residues. In nucleotides, the CDR3 is TGTGCCAGCAGTCTTTTTGCAGGGGGACCCAATGAAGCTTTCTTT. This codes for CASSLFAGGPNEAFF.

The chain couples TRBV7-6 to TRBJ2-5; 7 nucleotides agree with TRBD2. This CDR3 contains 15 residues. From germline, CDR1 is SGHVS and CDR2 FNYEAQ. J lost 5 bases, V lost 5 bases, and 11 bases had no gene match. This chain's CDR3 is CASSTAGVRGETQYF. CDR3 in DNA: TGTGCCAGCAGCACCGCGGGGGTCCGGGGTGAGACCCAGTACTTC.

This clone was detected only once. V and J are TRBV6-4 and TRBJ2-2; 8 nucleotides line up with TRBD2. V lost 5 bases, J lost 1 base, and 3 bases stayed unmatched. The V gene's germline CDR1 is MRHNA and CDR2 SNTAGT. This CDR3 spans 15 amino acids. For the CDR3, the DNA is TGTGCCAGCAGTCCACTAGCGGAGAACACCGGGGAGCTGTTTTTT. Translated, it gives CASSPLAENTGELFF.

V gene TRBV7-9 combines with J gene TRBJ1-1, with 8 bases matching TRBD1. V lost 7 bases and J lost 9; bases outside the gene matches: 4. Germline lookup yields CDR1 SEHNR and CDR2 FQNEAQ (reference sequence). This CDR3 is 11 amino acids long. CDR3 sequence (DNA): TGTGCCAGCATAGGACAGGGACAAGCTTTCTTT. This translates into CASIGQGQAFF. The complete variable domain, with remaining parts taken from reference TRBV7-9 and TRBJ1-1, reads DTGVSQNPRHKITKRGQNVTFRCDPISEHNRLYWYRQTLGQGPEFLTYFQNEAQLEKSRLLSDRFSAERPKGSFSTLEIQRTEQGDSAMYLCASIGQGQAFFGQGTRLTVV.

The chain combines TRBV6-5 with TRBJ2-7; no definite D call. CDR3 length: 14 amino acids. Looked up from germline, CDR1 is MNHEY and CDR2 is SVGAGI. V shed 2 bases and J shed 5 bases, with 13 bases lying between them. CDR3 sequence (DNA): TGTGCCAGCAGTTACCTTGGGCAGTTGGACGAGCAGTACTTC. Translation gives CASSYLGQLDEQYF.

This clone was seen a handful of times. The V gene is TRBV5-4, the J gene TRBJ1-2; 7 bases map to TRBD1. Per the germline V gene, CDR1 is SGHNT and CDR2 is YYREEE (reference sequence). The CDR3 length is 15 residues. With V trimmed by 4 bases and J by 1 base, 7 bases remained unmatched. As DNA, the CDR3 is TGTGCCAGCAGCCTCTTTGCAGGGGGTAACTATGGCTACACCTTC. It is translated as CASSLFAGGNYGYTF.

This clone occurred once. The chain recombines TRBV27 with TRBJ2-7, with TRBD2 matching 10 bases. The CDR3 sequence is 15 residues long. Germline V lookup: CDR1 MNHEY, CDR2 SMNVEV (reference sequence). V dropped 5 bases and J dropped 2; count of bases not matched to a gene: 6. The CDR3 DNA reads TGTGCCAGCAGTCCCGGACTAGCGGCCCCCTACGAGCAGTACTTC. Its translation: CASSPGLAAPYEQYF.

The J gene is TRBJ2-2, the V gene TRBV27; weak D call: TRBD1 (6 bases). Looked up from germline, CDR1 is MNHEY and CDR2 is SMNVEV (reference sequence). This CDR3 comprises 18 residues. Trimming cost V 4 bases and J 3 bases, with 21 bases left between them. CDR3 sequence reads: CASSSLPWTARDTGELFF. CDR3 bases: TGTGCCAGCAGTTCATTACCCTGGACAGCCCGCGACACCGGGGAGCTGTTTTTT.